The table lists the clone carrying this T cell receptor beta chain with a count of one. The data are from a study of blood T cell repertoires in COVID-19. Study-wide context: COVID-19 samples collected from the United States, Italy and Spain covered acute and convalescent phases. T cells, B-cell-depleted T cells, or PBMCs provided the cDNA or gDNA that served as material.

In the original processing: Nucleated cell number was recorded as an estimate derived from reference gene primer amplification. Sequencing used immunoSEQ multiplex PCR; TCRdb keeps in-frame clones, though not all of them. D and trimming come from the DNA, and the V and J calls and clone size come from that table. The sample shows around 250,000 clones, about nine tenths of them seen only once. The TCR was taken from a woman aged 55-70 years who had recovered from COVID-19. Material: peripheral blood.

DNA for the CDR3: TGTGCCAGCAGCTTGGGCGGGGGGGCGTCCTACGAGCAGTACTTC. Its protein is CASSLGGGASYEQYF. The chain is built from TRBV5-4 and TRBJ2-7, with 9 bases fitting TRBD2. Germline V CDR1 and CDR2: SGHNT, YYREEE (reference sequence). This CDR3 is built from 15 residues. Trimming removed 0 bases from V and 1 base from J; junction bases left unmatched: 2.